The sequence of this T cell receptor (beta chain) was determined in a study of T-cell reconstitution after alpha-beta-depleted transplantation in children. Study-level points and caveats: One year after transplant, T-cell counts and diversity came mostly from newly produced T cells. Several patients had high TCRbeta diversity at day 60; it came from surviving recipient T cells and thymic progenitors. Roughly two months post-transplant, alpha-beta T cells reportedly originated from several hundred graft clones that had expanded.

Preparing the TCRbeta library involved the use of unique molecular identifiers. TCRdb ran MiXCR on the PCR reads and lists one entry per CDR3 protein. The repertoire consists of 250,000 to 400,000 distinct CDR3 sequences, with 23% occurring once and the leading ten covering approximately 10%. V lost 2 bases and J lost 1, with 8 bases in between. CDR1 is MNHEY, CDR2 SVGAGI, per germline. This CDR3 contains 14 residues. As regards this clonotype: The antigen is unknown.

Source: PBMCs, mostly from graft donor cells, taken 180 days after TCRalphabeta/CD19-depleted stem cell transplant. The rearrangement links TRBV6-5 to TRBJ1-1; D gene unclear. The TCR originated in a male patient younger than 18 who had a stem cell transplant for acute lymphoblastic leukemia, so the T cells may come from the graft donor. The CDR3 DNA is TGTGCCAGCAGTTACGGGCAGCAGAACACTGAAGCTTTCTTT. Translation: CASSYGQQNTEAFF.